Listed below are T cell receptor beta chains from one sample, sequenced in a study of siplizumab effects on memory and regulatory T cells. TCRdb's table, derived via immunoSEQ multiplex PCR, lists solely in-frame clones and lacks some. Among roughly 120,000 clones listed, roughly 94% were seen once. Material for sequencing was non-Treg CD4+ T cells sorted from blood. The source is a human donor in good health. The CDR3 runs from the conserved cysteine through the conserved F or W.

v_call	cdr3_aa
TRBV5-1	CASSERGGANYGYTF
TRBV7-9	CASSLQEPAEAFF
TRBV9	CATHPGGRADLAFF
TRBV10-3	CAISESLRQGSSTDTQYF
TRBV11-1	CASSQGQGDTEAFF
TRBV9	CASSETPTSGGYNEQFF
TRBV18	CASSPPGQASSGANVLTF
TRBV28	CASSRQGQYEQYF
TRBV28	CASTLSGHYGYTF
TRBV6-6	CASSYSGGLETQYF
TRBV7-2	CASSWVGSGNTIYF
TRBV5-6	CASSDRRSRGPTDTQYF
TRBV11-3	CASSPGLAGDQDEQFF
TRBV5-6	CASSLVSRANYGYTF
TRBV10-3	CAISEYRDSYGYTF
TRBV6-1	CASSTSGRPGETQYF
TRBV19	CASSIRMPSGENTEAFF
TRBV27	CASSLDLTAANEKLFF
TRBV5-5	CASSWGRTSNTDTQYF
TRBV15	CATSKGGTSGSGIYEQYF
TRBV7-9	CASSLKGQGNTGELFF
TRBV5-4	CASSRDREETQYF
TRBV7-3	CASSAGLATGEQYF
TRBV4-2	CASSSDRGSYEQYF
TRBV6-5	CASNPTGTGRYGYTF
TRBV20-1	CSARTGERAFF
TRBV6-5	CASSSSGRYNYGYTF
TRBV28	CASTRLGTEAFF
TRBV5-4	CASRGTSDEQYF
TRBV18	CASSPDSRRDTQYF
TRBV6-5	CASNRATLTDTQYF
TRBV7-6	CASSQLGSNEQFF
TRBV2	CASTREDLKPQHF
TRBV23-1	CASSPSSEQFF
TRBV27	CASSPWTGVGTGELFF
TRBV6-6	CASSYGPPGNTIYF
TRBV15	CATSRAQGGYNEQFF
TRBV7-9	CASSFGSGTGQLFF
TRBV5-6	CASSNVGKTNYGYTF
TRBV7-9	CASSLLGLAGTDTQYF
TRBV5-1	CASRSSGGSQETQYF